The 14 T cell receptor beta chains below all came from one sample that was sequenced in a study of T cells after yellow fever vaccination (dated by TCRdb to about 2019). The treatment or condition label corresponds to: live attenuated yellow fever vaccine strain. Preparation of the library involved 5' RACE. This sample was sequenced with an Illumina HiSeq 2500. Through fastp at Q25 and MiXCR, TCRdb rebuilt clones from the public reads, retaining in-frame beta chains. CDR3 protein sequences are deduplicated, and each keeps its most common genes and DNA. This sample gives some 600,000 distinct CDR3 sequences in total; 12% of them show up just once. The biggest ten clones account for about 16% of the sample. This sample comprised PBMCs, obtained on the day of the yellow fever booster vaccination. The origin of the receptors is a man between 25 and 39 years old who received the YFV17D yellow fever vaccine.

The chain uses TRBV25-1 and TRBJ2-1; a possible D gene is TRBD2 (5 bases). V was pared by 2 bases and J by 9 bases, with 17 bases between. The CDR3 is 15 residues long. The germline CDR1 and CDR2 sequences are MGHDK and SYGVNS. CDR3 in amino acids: CASSEVTTRSVEQFF. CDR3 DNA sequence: TGTGCCAGCAGTGAAGTTACTACTAGATCCGTTGAGCAGTTCTTC.

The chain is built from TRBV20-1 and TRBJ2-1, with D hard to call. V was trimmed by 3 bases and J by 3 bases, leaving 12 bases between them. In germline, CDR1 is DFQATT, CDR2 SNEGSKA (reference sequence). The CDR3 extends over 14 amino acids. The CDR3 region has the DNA TGCAGTGCTAGTCCTCCTACTGACTACAATGAGCAGTTCTTC. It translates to CSASPPTDYNEQFF.

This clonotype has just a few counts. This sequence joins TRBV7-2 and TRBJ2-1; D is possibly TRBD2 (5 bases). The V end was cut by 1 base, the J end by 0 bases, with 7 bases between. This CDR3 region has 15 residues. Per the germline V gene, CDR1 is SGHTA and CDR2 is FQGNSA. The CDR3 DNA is TGTGCCAGCAGCTTAGGGGAGTTCTCCTACAATGAGCAGTTCTTC. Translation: CASSLGEFSYNEQFF.

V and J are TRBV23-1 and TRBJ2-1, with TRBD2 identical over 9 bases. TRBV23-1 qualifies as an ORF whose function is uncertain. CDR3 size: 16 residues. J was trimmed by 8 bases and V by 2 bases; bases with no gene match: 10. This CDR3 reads CASSQVAGGPEDEQFF. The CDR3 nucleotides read TGCGCCAGCAGTCAAGTCGCGGGAGGGCCAGAGGATGAGCAGTTCTTC.

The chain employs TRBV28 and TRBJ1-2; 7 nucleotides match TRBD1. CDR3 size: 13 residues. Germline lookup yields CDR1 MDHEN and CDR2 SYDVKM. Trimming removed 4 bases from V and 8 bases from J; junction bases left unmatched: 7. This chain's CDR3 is CASSSDRVGGYTF. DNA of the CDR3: TGTGCCAGCAGTTCAGACAGGGTGGGAGGCTACACCTTC.

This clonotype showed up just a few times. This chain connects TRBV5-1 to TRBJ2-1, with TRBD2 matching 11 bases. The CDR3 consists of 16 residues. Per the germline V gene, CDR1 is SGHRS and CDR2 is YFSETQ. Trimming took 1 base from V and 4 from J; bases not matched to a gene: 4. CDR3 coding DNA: TGCGCCAGCAGCTTGCAGACTAGCGGGGCTTACAATGAGCAGTTCTTC. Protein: CASSLQTSGAYNEQFF.

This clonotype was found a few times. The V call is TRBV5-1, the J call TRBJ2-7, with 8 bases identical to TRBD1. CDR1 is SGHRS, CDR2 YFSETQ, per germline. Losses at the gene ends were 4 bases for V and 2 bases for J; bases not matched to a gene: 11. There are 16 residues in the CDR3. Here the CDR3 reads CASSTGDRGITYEQYF. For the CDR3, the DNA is TGCGCCAGCAGCACCGGTGACAGGGGAATTACCTACGAGCAGTACTTC.

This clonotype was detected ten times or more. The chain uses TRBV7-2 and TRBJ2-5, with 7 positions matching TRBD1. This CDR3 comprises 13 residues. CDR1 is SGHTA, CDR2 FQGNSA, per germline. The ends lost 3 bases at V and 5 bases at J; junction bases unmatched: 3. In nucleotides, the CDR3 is TGTGCCAGCAGCTTGACAGGGTTGGAGACCCAGTACTTC. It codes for CASSLTGLETQYF.

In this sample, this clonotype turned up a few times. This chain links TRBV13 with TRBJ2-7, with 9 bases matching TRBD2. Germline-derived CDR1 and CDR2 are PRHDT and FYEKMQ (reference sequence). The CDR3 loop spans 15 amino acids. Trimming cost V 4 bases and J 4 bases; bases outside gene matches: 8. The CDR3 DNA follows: TGTGCCAGCAGCTCCCTTAGCGGGAGTGAGTACGAGCAGTACTTC. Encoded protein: CASSSLSGSEYEQYF.

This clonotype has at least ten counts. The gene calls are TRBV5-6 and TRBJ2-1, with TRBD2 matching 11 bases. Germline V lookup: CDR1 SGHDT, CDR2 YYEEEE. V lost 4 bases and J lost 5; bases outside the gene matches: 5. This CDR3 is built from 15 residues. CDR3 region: CASSVPGLADNEQFF. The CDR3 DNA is TGTGCCAGCAGCGTACCGGGACTAGCGGACAATGAGCAGTTCTTC. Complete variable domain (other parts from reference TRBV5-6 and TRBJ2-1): DAGVTQSPTHLIKTRGQQVTLRCSPKSGHDTVSWYQQALGQGPQFIFQYYEEEERQRGNFPDRFSGHQFPNYSSELNVNALLLGDSALYLCASSVPGLADNEQFFGPGTRLTVL.

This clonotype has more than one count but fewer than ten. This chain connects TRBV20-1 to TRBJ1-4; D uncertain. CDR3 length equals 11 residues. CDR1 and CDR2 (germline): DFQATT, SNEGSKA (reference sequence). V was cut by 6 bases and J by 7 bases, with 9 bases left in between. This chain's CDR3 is CSAPKGEKLFF. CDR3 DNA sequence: TGCAGTGCCCCCAAGGGTGAAAAACTGTTTTTT.

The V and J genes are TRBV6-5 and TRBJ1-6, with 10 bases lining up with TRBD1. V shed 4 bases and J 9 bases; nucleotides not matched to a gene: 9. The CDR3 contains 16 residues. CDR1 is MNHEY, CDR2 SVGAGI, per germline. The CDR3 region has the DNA TGTGCCAGCAGTTTTCTGAGGGACAGGGGCTTTTCACCCCTCCACTTT. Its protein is CASSFLRDRGFSPLHF.

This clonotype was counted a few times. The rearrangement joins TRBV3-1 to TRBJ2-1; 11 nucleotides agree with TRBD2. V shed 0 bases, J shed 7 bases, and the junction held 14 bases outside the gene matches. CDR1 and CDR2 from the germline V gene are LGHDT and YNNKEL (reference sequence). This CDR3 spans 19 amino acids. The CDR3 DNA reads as TGTGCCAGCAGCCAAGATCCCCTAGCGGGAGGTGCAGTCATAAATGAGCAGTTCTTC. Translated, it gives CASSQDPLAGGAVINEQFF.

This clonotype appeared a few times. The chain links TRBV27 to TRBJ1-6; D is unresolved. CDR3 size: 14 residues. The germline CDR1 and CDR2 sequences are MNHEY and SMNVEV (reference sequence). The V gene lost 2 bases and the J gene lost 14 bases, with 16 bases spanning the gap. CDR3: CASSLQVPNSALHF. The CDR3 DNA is TGTGCCAGCAGTTTACAGGTTCCTAACTCGGCCCTCCACTTT.